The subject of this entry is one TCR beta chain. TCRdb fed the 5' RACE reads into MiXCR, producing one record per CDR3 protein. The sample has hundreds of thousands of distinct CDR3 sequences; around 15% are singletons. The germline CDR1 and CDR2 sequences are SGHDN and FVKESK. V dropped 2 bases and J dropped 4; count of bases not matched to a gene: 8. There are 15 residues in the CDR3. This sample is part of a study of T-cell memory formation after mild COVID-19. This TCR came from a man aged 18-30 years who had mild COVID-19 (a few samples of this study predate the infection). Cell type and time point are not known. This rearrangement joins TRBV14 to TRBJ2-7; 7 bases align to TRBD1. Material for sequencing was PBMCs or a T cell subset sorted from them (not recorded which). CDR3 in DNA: TGTGCCAGCAGCCAATGGAGACAGGGTGTATACGAGCAGTACTTC. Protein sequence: CASSQWRQGVYEQYF. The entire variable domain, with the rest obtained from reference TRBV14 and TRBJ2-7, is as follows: EAGVTQFPSHSVIEKGQTVTLRCDPISGHDNLYWYRRVMGKEIKFLLHFVKESKQDESGMPNNRFLAERTGGTYSTLKVQPAELEDSGVYFCASSQWRQGVYEQYFGPGTRLTVT.